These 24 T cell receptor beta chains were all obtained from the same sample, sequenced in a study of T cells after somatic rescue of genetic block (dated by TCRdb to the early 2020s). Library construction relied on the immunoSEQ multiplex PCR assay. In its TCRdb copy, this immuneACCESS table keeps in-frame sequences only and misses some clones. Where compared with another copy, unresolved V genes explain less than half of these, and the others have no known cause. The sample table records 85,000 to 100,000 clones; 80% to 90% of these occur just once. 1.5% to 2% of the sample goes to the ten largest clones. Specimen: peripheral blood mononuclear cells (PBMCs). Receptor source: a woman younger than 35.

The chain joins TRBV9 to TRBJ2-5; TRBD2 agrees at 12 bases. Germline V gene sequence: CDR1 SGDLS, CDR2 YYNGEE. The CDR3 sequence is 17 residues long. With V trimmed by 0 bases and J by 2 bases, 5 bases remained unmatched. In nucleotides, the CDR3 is TGTGCCAGCAGCGTAGCTGGGCTAGCGGGAGGGCAAGAGACCCAGTACTTC. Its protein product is CASSVAGLAGGQETQYF. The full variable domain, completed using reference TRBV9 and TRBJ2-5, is DSGVTQTPKHLITATGQRVTLRCSPRSGDLSVYWYQQSLDQGLQFLIQYYNGEERAKGNILERFSAQQFPDLHSELNLSSLELGDSALYFCASSVAGLAGGQETQYFGPGTRLLVL.

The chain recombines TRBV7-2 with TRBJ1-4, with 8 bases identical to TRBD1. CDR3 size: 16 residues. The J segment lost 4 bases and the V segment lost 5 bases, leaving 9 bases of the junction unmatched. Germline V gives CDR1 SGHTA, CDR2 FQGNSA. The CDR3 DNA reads TGTGCCAGCAGCGTACTCCGGGACAGGTTTAATGAAAAACTGTTTTTT. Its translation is CASSVLRDRFNEKLFF. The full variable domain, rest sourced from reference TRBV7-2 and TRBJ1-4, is GAGVSQSPSNKVTEKGKDVELRCDPISGHTALYWYRQSLGQGLEFLIYFQGNSAPDKSGLPSDRFSAERTGGSVSTLTIQRTQQEDSAVYLCASSVLRDRFNEKLFFGSGTQLSVL.

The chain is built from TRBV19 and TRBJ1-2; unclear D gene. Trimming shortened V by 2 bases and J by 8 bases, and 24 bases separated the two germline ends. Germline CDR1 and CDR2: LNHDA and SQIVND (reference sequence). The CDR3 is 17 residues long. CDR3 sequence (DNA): TGTGCCAGTAGTATACGACTCCGCACCCTCGACAAAGGCGGCTACACCTTC. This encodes CASSIRLRTLDKGGYTF.

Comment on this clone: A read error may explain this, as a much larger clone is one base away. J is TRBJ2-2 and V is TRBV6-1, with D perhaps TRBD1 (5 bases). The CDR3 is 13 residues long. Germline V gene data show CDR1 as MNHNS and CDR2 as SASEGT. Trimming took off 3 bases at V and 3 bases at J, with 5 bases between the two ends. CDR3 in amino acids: CASSDRDTGELFF. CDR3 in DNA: TGTGCCAGCAGTGACAGGGACACCGGGGAGCTGTTTTTT.

The CDR3 reads CSVESGVSYEQYF. Written as DNA, the CDR3 is TGCAGCGTTGAAAGTGGGGTCTCCTACGAGCAGTACTTC. V and J are TRBV29-1 and TRBJ2-7; D is undetermined. The germline gives CDR1 SQVTM, CDR2 ANQGSEA. The CDR3 totals 13 residues. Trimming stripped 2 bases from V and 0 bases from J, with 8 bases between.

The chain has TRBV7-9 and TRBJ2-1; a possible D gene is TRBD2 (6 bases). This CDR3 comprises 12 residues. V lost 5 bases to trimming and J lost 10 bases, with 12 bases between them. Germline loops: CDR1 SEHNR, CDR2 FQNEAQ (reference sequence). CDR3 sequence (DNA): TGTGCCAGCAGCCCCTCGGGGGACGAGCAGTTCTTC. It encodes CASSPSGDEQFF. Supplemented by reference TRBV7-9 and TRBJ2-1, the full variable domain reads DTGVSQNPRHKITKRGQNVTFRCDPISEHNRLYWYRQTLGQGPEFLTYFQNEAQLEKSRLLSDRFSAERPKGSFSTLEIQRTEQGDSAMYLCASSPSGDEQFFGPGTRLTVL.

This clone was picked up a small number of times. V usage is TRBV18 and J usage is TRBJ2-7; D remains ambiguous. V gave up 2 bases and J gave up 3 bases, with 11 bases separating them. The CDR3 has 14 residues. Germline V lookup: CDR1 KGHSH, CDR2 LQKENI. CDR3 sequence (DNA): TGTGCCAGCTCACCAGGGCTAGAATACTACGAGCAGTACTTC. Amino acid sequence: CASSPGLEYYEQYF. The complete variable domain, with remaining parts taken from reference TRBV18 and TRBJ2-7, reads NAGVMQNPRHLVRRRGQEARLRCSPMKGHSHVYWYRQLPEEGLKFMVYLQKENIIDESGMPKERFSAEFPKEGPSILRIQQVVRGDSAAYFCASSPGLEYYEQYFGPGTRLTVT.

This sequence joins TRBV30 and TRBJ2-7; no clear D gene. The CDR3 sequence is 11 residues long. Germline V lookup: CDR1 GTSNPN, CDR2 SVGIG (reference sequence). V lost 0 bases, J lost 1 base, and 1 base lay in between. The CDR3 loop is CAWSVSYEQYF. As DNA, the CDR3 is TGTGCCTGGAGTGTTTCCTACGAGCAGTACTTC.

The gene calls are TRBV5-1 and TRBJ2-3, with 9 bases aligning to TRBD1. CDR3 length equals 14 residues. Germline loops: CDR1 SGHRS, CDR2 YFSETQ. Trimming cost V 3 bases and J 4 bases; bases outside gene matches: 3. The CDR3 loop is CASSSGTGSDTQYF. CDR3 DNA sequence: TGCGCCAGCAGCTCTGGGACAGGGTCAGATACGCAGTATTTT.

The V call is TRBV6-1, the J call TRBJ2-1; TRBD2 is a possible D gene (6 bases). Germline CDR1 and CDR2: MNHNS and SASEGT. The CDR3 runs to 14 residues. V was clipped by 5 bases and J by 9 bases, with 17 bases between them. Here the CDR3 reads CASSLLDYIGEQFF. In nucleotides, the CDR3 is TGTGCCAGCAGTTTATTGGACTACATCGGTGAGCAGTTCTTC.

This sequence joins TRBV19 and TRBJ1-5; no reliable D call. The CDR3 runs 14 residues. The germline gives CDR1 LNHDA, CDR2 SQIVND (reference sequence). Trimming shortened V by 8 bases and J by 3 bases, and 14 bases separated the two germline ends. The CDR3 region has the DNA TGTGCCAGTTGGTCTAGGGAATTCAATCAGCCCCAGCATTTT. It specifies CASWSREFNQPQHF.

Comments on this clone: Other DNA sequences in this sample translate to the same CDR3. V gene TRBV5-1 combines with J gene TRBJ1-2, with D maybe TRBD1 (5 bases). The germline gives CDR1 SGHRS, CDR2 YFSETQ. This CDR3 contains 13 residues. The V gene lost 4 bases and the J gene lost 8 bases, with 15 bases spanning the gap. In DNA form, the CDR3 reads TGCGCCAGCAGCCTCGCTGAGGGGTTCGGCTACACCTTC. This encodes CASSLAEGFGYTF.

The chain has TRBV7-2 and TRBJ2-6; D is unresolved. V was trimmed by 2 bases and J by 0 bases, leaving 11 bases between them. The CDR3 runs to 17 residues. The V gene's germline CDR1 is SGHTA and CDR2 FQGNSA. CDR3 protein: CASSLSVFSSGANVLTF. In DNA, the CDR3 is TGTGCCAGCAGCTTATCCGTGTTTTCCTCTGGGGCCAACGTCCTGACTTTC.

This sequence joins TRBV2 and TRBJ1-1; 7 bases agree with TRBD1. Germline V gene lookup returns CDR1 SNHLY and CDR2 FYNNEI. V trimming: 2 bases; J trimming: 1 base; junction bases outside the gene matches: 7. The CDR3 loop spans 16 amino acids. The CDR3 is CASSEHPGQRNTEAFF. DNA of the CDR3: TGTGCCAGCAGTGAACACCCGGGACAGCGGAACACTGAAGCTTTCTTT.

The CDR3 region is CASSAPYQETQYF. The CDR3 region has the DNA TGTGCCAGCAGCGCCCCGTACCAAGAGACCCAGTACTTC. The rearrangement joins TRBV9 to TRBJ2-5, with D uncertain. Trimming took off 3 bases at V and 0 bases at J, with 6 bases between the two ends. Germline assignment: CDR1 SGDLS and CDR2 YYNGEE. The CDR3 extends over 13 amino acids.

The CDR3 bases are TGTGCCAGCAGCTTACCCGGACAGGGTCTAGCGGGGGATACGCAGTATTTT. Its translation is CASSLPGQGLAGDTQYF. This rearrangement joins TRBV7-6 to TRBJ2-3, with D possibly being TRBD2 (9 bases). Looked up from germline, CDR1 is SGHVS and CDR2 is FNYEAQ. The length of the CDR3 is 17 residues. V was pared by 2 bases and J by 6 bases, with 21 bases between.

Written as DNA, the CDR3 is TGTGCCTGGAGTGTAGGGGCGCCCTCCTACGAGCAGTACTTC. It codes for CAWSVGAPSYEQYF. The chain has TRBV30 and TRBJ2-7; TRBD1 might be the D (5 bases). This CDR3 is built from 14 residues. V was pared by 0 bases and J by 0 bases, with 9 bases between. Looked up from germline, CDR1 is GTSNPN and CDR2 is SVGIG (reference sequence). The whole variable domain, filled in from reference TRBV30 and TRBJ2-7, reads SQTIHQWPATLVQPVGSPLSLECTVEGTSNPNLYWYRQAAGRGLQLLFYSVGIGQISSEVPQNLSASRPQDRQFILSSKKLLLSDSGFYLCAWSVGAPSYEQYFGPGTRLTVT.

CDR3 DNA: TGTGCCAGCAGTTTTATTATCCCGTCAACTAATGAAAAACTGTTTTTT. Its protein product is CASSFIIPSTNEKLFF. The chain is built from TRBV2 and TRBJ1-4; D gene unclear. The CDR3 runs 16 residues. Germline V gives CDR1 SNHLY, CDR2 FYNNEI. V was cut by 5 bases and J by 0 bases, with 13 bases left in between.

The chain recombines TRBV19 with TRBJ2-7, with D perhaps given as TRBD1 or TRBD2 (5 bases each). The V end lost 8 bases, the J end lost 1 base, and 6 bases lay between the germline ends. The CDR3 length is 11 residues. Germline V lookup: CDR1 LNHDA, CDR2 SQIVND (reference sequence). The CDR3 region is CASGGSYEQYF. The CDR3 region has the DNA TGTGCCAGTGGGGGTTCCTACGAGCAGTACTTC.

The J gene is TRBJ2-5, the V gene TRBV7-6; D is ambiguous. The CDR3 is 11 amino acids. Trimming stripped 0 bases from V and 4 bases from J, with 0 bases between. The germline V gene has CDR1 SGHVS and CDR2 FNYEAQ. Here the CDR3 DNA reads TGTGCCAGCAGCTTAGCAGAGACCCAGTACTTC. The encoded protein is CASSLAETQYF.

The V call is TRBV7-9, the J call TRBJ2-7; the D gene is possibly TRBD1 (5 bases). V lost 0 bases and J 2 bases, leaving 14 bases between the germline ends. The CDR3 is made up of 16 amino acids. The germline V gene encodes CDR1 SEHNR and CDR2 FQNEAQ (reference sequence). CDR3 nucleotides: TGTGCCAGCAGCTTAGCAATGACAGAGACCACCTACGAGCAGTACTTC. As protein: CASSLAMTETTYEQYF.

In DNA, the CDR3 is TGTGCCAGCTCACCGAACACAGATACGCAGTATTTT. Translation gives CASSPNTDTQYF. This chain connects TRBV18 to TRBJ2-3; D is unresolved. The germline CDR1 and CDR2 sequences are KGHSH and LQKENI. V lost 3 bases, J lost 2 bases, and 3 bases lay in between. The CDR3 runs 12 residues.

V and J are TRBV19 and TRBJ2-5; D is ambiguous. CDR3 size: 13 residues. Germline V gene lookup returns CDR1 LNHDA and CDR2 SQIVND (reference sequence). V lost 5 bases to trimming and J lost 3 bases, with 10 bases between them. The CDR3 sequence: CASSLDGEETQYF. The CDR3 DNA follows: TGTGCCAGTAGTTTGGACGGAGAAGAGACCCAGTACTTC.

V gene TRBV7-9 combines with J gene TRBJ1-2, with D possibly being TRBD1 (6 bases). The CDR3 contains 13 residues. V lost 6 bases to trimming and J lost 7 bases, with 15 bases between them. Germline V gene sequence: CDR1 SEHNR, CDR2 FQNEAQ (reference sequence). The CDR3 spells CASSKIQGGGYTF. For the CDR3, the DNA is TGTGCCAGCAGTAAAATACAGGGTGGTGGCTACACCTTC.